This entry lists 9 T cell receptor beta chains sequenced from one sample in a study of CD8+ T cells in alopecia areata. cDNA prepared by RNA extraction and subsequent reverse transcription served as the template for sequencing. Profiling relied on immunoSEQ multiplex PCR, and the TCRdb table lists in-frame clones only, not all of them. The sample shows 200,000 to 300,000 clones, none of them appearing just once. CD4, CD8alpha, NKG2D, NKG2ACE and other markers were used to sort pooled cutaneous lymph node cells. Sequencing was performed on CD4+ T cells sorted from a lymph node. The receptors were gathered from a C3H/HeJ mouse with alopecia areata. The mouse strain carries the MHC haplotype H2-k.

In its sample, this clone was seen a few times. Genes and germline are mouse. Read data end 4 residues before the CDR3 end; the end is taken from the germline J gene. V is TRBV13-3 and J is TRBJ2-7; 10 nucleotides line up with TRBD2. Germline assignment: CDR1 NNHDY and CDR2 SYVADS. The CDR3 is 12 amino acids. CDR3 DNA, as far as it was read: TGTGCCAGCGGGACTGGGGAGTAT. Protein: CASGTGEY. The whole CDR3 region reads CASGTGEYEQYF.

Of note for this clone: The gene symbols are mouse symbols. The DNA ends 4 residues before the CDR3 does, and the rest of the CDR3 is filled in from the germline J gene. The chain joins TRBV12-1 to TRBJ2-3; no reliable D call. Per germline, CDR1 SGHSN and CDR2 HYEKVE. This CDR3 comprises 13 residues. Trimming took 2 bases from V and 2 from J, leaving 7 bases between them. CDR3 sequence reads: CASSPRPAETLYF. The CDR3 bases that were read are TGTGCCAGCTCTCCCAGGCCTGCAGAA.

This clone was seen a few times. Gene labels here are mouse ones. The sequenced fragment ends 4 residues before the CDR3 boundary, so the rest is inferred from the germline J gene. In the same sample, other DNA sequences code for this CDR3. This chain uses TRBV5 with TRBJ2-1, with D possibly called TRBD1 or TRBD2 (6 bases each). The germline V and J ends were trimmed by 0 bases and 3 bases, with 9 bases remaining between them. The CDR3 extends over 15 amino acids. Germline V gene sequence: CDR1 LGHNA, CDR2 YNLKQL (reference sequence). The CDR3 DNA, read in part, is TGTGCCAGCAGCCAAGACAGGGGACTCTATGCT. It yields the protein CASSQDRGLYA. The full CDR3 is CASSQDRGLYAEQFF.

This clone was recorded at least ten times. The gene names given are mouse names. Read data end 4 residues before the CDR3 end; the end is taken from the germline J gene. Different DNA sequences within this sample yield the same CDR3. This chain links TRBV13-3 with TRBJ1-2, with D possibly matching TRBD1 (5 bases). CDR1 is NNHDY, CDR2 SYVADS, per germline. V lost 2 bases and J lost 4, with 6 bases in between. The CDR3 has 12 residues. This chain's CDR3 is CASSERGSDYTF. CDR3 DNA, as far as it was read: TGTGCCAGCAGTGAGAGGGGCTCC.

Points on this clone: Mouse gene names and germline throughout. The DNA ends 4 residues before the CDR3 does, and the rest of the CDR3 is filled in from the germline J gene. Other DNA sequences in the sample encode the same CDR3. The rearrangement joins TRBV13-2 to TRBJ2-2; tentatively, D is TRBD2 (7 bases). The germline CDR1 and CDR2 sequences are NNHNN and SYGAGS (reference sequence). V was pared by 2 bases and J by 0 bases, with 8 bases between. The CDR3 has 15 residues. CDR3: CASGEGGANTGQLYF. The sequenced CDR3 bases are TGTGCCAGCGGTGAAGGGGGGGCAAACACCGGG.

This clone was seen a few times. Here the gene names and germline are mouse. Read sequence stops 4 residues before the CDR3 end, and the germline J gene provides the missing end. The rearrangement joins TRBV19 to TRBJ1-2; 7 bases are shared with TRBD1. This CDR3 comprises 14 residues. Germline values: CDR1 FNHDT, CDR2 SITEND (reference sequence). This chain's CDR3 is CASSMRGRRSDYTF. The DNA read from the CDR3 is TGTGCCAGCAGTATGAGGGGGCGCCGGTCC.

A word on this clone: A single base separates this from a much larger clone, so it may be a read error. Germline and genes here are mouse. The read ends 4 residues early relative to the CDR3; the germline J gene fills the gap. Within the sample, other DNA sequences also encode this same CDR3. The chain uses TRBV13-2 and TRBJ2-1, with D tentatively TRBD1 (6 bases). CDR1 is NNHNN, CDR2 SYGAGS, per germline (reference sequence). V gave up 0 bases and J gave up 1 base, with 8 bases separating them. The CDR3 is 15 amino acids. The CDR3 loop reads CASGDAGENYAEQFF. The sequenced CDR3 bases are TGTGCCAGCGGTGATGCAGGGGAGAACTATGCT.

To note about this clone: Mouse germline and gene names are used. The read ends 4 residues shy of where the CDR3 ends; the end is completed using the germline J gene. The genes are TRBV5 and TRBJ2-1; 7 nucleotides agree with TRBD2. This CDR3 contains 13 residues. After removal of 5 bases from V and 3 bases from J, the junction contained 1 base not matched to a gene. In germline, CDR1 is LGHNA, CDR2 YNLKQL (reference sequence). The CDR3 reads CASSGGVYAEQFF. CDR3 DNA (partial): TGTGCCAGCAGCGGGGGGGTCTATGCT.

Details on this clone: Mouse gene names apply. The missing CDR3 end, 4 residues past where the read stops, is filled in from the germline J gene. The chain combines TRBV13-1 with TRBJ2-3; 8 bases line up with TRBD2. The CDR3 has 14 residues. CDR1 is NSHNY, CDR2 SYGAGN, per germline. J lost 3 bases, V lost 4 bases, and 4 bases had no gene match. This CDR3 is CASSLSGGAETLYF. The DNA read from the CDR3 is TGTGCCAGCAGTCTTTCTGGGGGGGCAGAA.